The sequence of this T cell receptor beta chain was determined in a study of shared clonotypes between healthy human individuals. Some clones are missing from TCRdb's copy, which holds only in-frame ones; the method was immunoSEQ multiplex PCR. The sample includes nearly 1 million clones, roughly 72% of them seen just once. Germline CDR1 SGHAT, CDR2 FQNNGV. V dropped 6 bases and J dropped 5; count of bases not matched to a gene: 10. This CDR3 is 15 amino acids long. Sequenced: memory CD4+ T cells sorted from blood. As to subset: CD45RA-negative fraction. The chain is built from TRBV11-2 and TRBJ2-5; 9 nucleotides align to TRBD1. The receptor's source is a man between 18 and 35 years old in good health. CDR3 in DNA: TGTGCCAGCAGTCCCCGGGACAGGGTAACTGAGACCCAGTACTTC. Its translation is CASSPRDRVTETQYF.